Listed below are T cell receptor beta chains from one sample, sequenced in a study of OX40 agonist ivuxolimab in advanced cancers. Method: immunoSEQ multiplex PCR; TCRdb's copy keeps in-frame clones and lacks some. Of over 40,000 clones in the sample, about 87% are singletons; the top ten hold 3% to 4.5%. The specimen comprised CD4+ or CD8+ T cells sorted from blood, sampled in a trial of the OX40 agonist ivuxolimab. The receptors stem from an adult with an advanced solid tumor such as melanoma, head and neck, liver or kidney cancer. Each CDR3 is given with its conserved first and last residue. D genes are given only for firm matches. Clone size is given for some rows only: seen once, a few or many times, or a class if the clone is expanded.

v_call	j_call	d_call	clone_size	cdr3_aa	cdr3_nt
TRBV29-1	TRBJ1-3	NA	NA	CSARGPELISGNTIYF	TGCAGCGCTAGGGGACCAGAATTGATTTCTGGAAACACCATATATTTT
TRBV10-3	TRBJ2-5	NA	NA	CAISPNAERGETQYF	TGTGCCATCAGTCCAAATGCCGAGAGGGGGGAGACCCAGTACTTC
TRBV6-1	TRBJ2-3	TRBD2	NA	CASRELAGGPDTQYF	TGTGCCAGCAGGGAACTAGCGGGAGGGCCAGATACGCAGTATTTT
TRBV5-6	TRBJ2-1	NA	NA	CASQRTHSYNEQFF	TGTGCCAGCCAGAGGACTCACTCCTACAATGAGCAGTTCTTC
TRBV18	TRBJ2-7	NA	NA	CASSPSGLGALYEQYF	TGTGCCAGCTCACCCTCGGGCTTAGGGGCCCTCTACGAGCAGTACTTC
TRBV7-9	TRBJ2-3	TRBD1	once	CASSQGAGADTQYF	TGTGCCAGCAGCCAGGGGGCAGGAGCAGATACGCAGTATTTT
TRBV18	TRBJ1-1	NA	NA	CASSLTLQGEAFF	TGTGCCAGCTCCCTAACACTACAGGGTGAAGCTTTCTTT
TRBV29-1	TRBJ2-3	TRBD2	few	CSVGSSGGYTDTQYF	TGCAGCGTTGGGTCTAGCGGGGGATACACAGATACGCAGTATTTT
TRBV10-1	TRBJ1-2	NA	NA	CASSVLGGDGYTF	TGCGCCAGCAGTGTTTTGGGGGGGGATGGCTACACCTTC
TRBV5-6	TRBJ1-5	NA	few	CASSSRQSNQPQHF	TGTGCCAGCAGCTCCCGACAGAGCAATCAGCCCCAGCATTTT
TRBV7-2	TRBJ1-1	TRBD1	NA	CASSYSGTGDFEAFF	TGTGCCAGCAGCTACTCCGGGACAGGGGATTTTGAAGCTTTCTTT
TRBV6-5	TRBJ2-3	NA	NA	CASRPGGDTQYF	TGTGCCAGCAGGCCAGGCGGCGATACGCAGTATTTT
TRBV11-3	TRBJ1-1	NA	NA	CASNYDQQGDLNTEAFF	TGTGCCAGCAACTACGACCAACAGGGCGACTTGAACACTGAAGCTTTCTTT
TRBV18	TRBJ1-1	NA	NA	CASSPQVQEAFF	TGTGCCAGCTCACCTCAGGTCCAAGAAGCTTTCTTT
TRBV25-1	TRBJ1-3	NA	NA	CASSDLQGLSGNTIHF	TGTGCCAGCAGTGACCTCCAGGGGCTCTCTGGAAACACCATACATTTT
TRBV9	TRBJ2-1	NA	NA	CASSVERGEQFF	TGTGCCAGCAGCGTAGAACGGGGTGAGCAGTTCTTC
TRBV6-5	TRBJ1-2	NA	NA	CASRPPGTRGYTF	TGTGCCAGCAGGCCACCCGGGACGCGGGGCTACACCTTC
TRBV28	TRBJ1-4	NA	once	CASSLDGEKLFF	TGTGCCAGCAGTTTAGACGGGGAAAAACTGTTTTTT
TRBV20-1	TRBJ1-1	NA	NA	CSARGGTEAFF	TGCAGTGCTAGAGGGGGAACTGAAGCTTTCTTT
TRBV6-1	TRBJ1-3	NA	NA	CASSLIQGAGNTIYF	TGTGCCAGCAGCCTTATCCAGGGTGCTGGAAACACCATATATTTT
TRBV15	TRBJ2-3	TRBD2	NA	CATSMVSGLAVDTQYF	TGTGCCACCAGCATGGTCTCGGGACTAGCGGTAGATACGCAGTATTTT
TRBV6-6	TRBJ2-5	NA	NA	CASTTNVGETQYF	TGTGCCAGCACTACAAACGTCGGGGAGACCCAGTACTTC
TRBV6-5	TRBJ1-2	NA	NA	CASSWGLSYGYTF	TGTGCCAGCAGTTGGGGACTGTCCTATGGCTACACCTTC
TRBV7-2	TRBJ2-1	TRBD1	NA	CASSLEDRTGDEQFF	TGTGCCAGCAGCTTAGAGGACAGGACGGGCGATGAGCAGTTCTTC
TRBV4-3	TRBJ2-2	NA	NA	CASSPALTLYTGELFF	TGCGCCAGCAGCCCGGCATTAACCCTCTACACCGGGGAGCTGTTTTTT
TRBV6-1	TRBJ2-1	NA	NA	CASSEWHLYNEQFF	TGTGCCAGCAGTGAATGGCACCTCTACAATGAGCAGTTCTTC
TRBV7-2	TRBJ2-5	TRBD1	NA	CASSRTGGKETQYF	TGTGCCAGCAGCCGGACAGGGGGGAAAGAGACCCAGTACTTC
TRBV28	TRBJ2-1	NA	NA	CASSWRGSSYNEQFF	TGTGCCAGTTCCTGGAGGGGAAGCTCCTACAATGAGCAGTTCTTC
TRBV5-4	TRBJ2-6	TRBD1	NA	CASSFGAGGSVGANVLTF	TGTGCCAGCAGCTTTGGGGCAGGGGGCAGTGTGGGGGCCAACGTCCTGACTTTC
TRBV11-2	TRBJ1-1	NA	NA	CASSLKTGPEAFF	TGTGCCAGCAGCTTGAAAACAGGGCCTGAAGCTTTCTTT
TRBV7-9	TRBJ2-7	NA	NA	CASSLPGSYEQYF	TGTGCCAGCAGCTTACCTGGCTCGTACGAGCAGTACTTC
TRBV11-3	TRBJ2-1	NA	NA	CASSLAARRNEQFF	TGTGCCAGCAGCTTAGCGGCCAGAAGGAATGAGCAGTTCTTC
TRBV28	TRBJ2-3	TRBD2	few	CASSFTSGTDTQYF	TGTGCCAGCAGTTTTACTAGCGGCACAGATACGCAGTATTTT
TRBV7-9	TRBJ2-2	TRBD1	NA	CASRRQGDTGELFF	TGTGCCAGCCGCCGACAGGGGGACACCGGGGAGCTGTTTTTT
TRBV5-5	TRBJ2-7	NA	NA	CASLQDYEQYF	TGTGCCAGCCTGCAGGATTACGAGCAGTACTTC
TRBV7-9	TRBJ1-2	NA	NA	CASSPTLLGYTF	TGTGCCAGCAGTCCTACCCTTTTAGGCTACACCTTC
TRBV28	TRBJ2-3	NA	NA	CASRSDTQYF	TGTGCCAGCAGGTCAGATACGCAGTATTTT
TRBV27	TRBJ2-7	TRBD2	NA	CASSTLRPQRDSYEQYF	TGTGCCAGCAGTACCTTAAGGCCGCAGCGGGACTCCTACGAGCAGTACTTC
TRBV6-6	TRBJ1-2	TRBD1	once	CASSWGQGANYGYTF	TGTGCCAGCAGTTGGGGACAGGGGGCTAACTATGGCTACACCTTC
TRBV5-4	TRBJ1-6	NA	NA	CASSLGGVNNSPLHF	TGTGCCAGCAGCTTGGGAGGGGTGAATAATTCACCCCTCCACTTT
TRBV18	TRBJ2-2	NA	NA	CASSPDDAGWMFF	TGTGCCAGCTCACCAGATGATGCAGGGTGGATGTTTTTT
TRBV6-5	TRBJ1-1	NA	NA	CASSLDRRSVAEAFF	TGTGCCAGCAGTCTAGACAGGAGGTCTGTGGCTGAAGCTTTCTTT
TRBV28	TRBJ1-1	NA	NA	CASSLLSTEAFF	TGTGCCAGCAGTTTATTGTCCACTGAAGCTTTCTTT
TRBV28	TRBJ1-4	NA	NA	CASTSGTNEKLFF	TGTGCCAGCACTTCCGGGACTAATGAAAAACTGTTTTTT
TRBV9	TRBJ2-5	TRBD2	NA	CASSTRGVETQYF	TGTGCCAGCAGCACCCGGGGGGTGGAGACCCAGTACTTC
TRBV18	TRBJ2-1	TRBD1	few	CASSPDRDNEQFF	TGTGCCAGCTCACCCGACAGGGACAATGAGCAGTTCTTC
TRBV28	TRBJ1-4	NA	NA	CASRRWGASGEKLFF	TGTGCCAGCAGAAGATGGGGGGCTTCGGGTGAAAAACTGTTTTTT
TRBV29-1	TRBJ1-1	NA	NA	CSVGGGTFLEAFF	TGCAGCGTGGGAGGGGGGACGTTCCTTGAAGCTTTCTTT
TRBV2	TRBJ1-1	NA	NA	CASQWSMNTEAFF	TGTGCCAGCCAATGGAGCATGAACACTGAAGCTTTCTTT
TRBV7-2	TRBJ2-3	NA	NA	CASSLGRGREDTQYF	TGTGCCAGCAGCTTAGGCAGGGGCAGGGAAGATACGCAGTATTTT
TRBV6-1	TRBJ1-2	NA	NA	CASTWDTARYGYTF	TGTGCCAGCACCTGGGACACCGCCAGGTATGGCTACACCTTC
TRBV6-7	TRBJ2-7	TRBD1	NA	CASSYSQGNEQYF	TGTGCCAGCAGTTACTCACAGGGGAACGAGCAGTACTTC
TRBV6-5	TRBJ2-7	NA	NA	CASSYSGAYEQYF	TGTGCCAGCAGTTACTCGGGAGCCTACGAGCAGTACTTC
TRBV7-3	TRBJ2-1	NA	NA	CASSRDPSGDNEQFF	TGTGCCAGCAGCCGGGACCCCTCGGGGGATAATGAGCAGTTCTTC
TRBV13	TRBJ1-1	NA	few	CASSSPGINTEAFF	TGTGCCAGCTCCTCGCCAGGGATCAACACTGAAGCTTTCTTT
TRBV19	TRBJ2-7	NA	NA	CASSNQGAQSGSSYEQYF	TGTGCCAGTAGTAATCAGGGGGCCCAGAGCGGGAGTAGCTACGAGCAGTACTTC
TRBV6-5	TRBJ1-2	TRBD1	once	CASSYSTGGVGYGYTF	TGTGCCAGCAGTTACTCGACAGGGGGCGTCGGCTATGGCTACACCTTC
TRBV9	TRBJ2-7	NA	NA	CASSVSHLSYEQYF	TGTGCCAGCAGCGTAAGTCACTTGTCCTACGAGCAGTACTTC
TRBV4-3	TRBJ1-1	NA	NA	CASSQDGGAAGDKAFF	TGCGCCAGCAGCCAAGACGGAGGGGCCGCCGGTGATAAAGCTTTCTTT